The 23 T cell receptor beta chains in this list originate from one sample, sequenced in a study of T cells in Graves' hyperthyroidism and ophthalmopathy. TCR beta CDR3 regions were amplified from RNA transcripts. During a first-round RT-PCR of the TCR CDR3, the HTBI primer set was used. TCRdb independently ran MiXCR on the multiplex PCR reads; one entry per CDR3 protein. Among more than 350,000 distinct CDR3 sequences, approximately 15% were seen once, and the ten largest hold about 33%. The specimen was blood. The receptors shown here come from a woman in her twenties or thirties with Graves' hyperthyroidism.

The table lists this clonotype with many counts. The chain combines TRBV2 with TRBJ2-2; 14 bases line up with TRBD2. The germline CDR1 and CDR2 sequences are SNHLY and FYNNEI. V gave up 4 bases and J gave up 7 bases; unmatched junction bases: 5. This CDR3 is built from 16 residues. CDR3 DNA: TGTGCCAGCAGTGGAGGGACTAGCGGGAGTATCGGGGAGCTGTTTTTT. Translated, it gives CASSGGTSGSIGELFF.

This clonotype was detected many times. This chain joins TRBV20-1 and TRBJ2-3, with 8 bases that match TRBD2. Per germline, CDR1 DFQATT and CDR2 SNEGSKA (reference sequence). This CDR3 contains 15 residues. Trimming at V came to 5 bases and at J to 2 bases, leaving 9 bases not matched to a gene. As DNA, the CDR3 is TGCAGTGCTCCTAGAAGAGCGGGAGACACAGATACGCAGTATTTT. It yields the protein CSAPRRAGDTDTQYF.

This clonotype was seen only a few times. The V and J genes are TRBV11-2 and TRBJ2-3; TRBD2 is a possible D gene (5 bases). The CDR3 runs 15 residues. Trimming pared 0 bases from V and 1 base from J, leaving 8 bases between. Germline-derived CDR1 and CDR2 are SGHAT and FQNNGV. The CDR3 loop reads CASSLDLSGTDTQYF. Written as DNA, the CDR3 is TGTGCCAGCAGCTTAGATCTTAGCGGCACAGATACGCAGTATTTT.

A remark on this clonotype: This may be a read error: a much more frequent sequence differs by one nucleotide. Given the absence of the conserved phenylalanine or tryptophan at the CDR3 end, a read error is likely. The chain recombines TRBV6-1 with TRBJ2-3, with D tentatively TRBD1 (5 bases). The CDR3 is made up of 14 amino acids. Trimming took 7 bases from V and 4 from J, leaving 15 bases between them. Germline CDR1 and CDR2: MNHNS and SASEGT. CDR3 in DNA: TGTGCCAGCAAAGGGGATCCGAGGTCAGATACGCAGTATCTT. Protein product: CASKGDPRSDTQYL.

This clonotype was seen ten or more times. The J gene is TRBJ2-5, the V gene TRBV11-2; 10 bases are shared with TRBD2. Germline trimming cut 1 base from V and 5 bases from J; bases unmatched to any gene: 7. The CDR3 length is 16 residues. The germline V gene encodes CDR1 SGHAT and CDR2 FQNNGV. CDR3 DNA sequence: TGTGCCAGCAGCTTAGCAGCGGGAGGGCCCCTCGAGACCCAGTACTTC. Translating gives CASSLAAGGPLETQYF.

This clonotype was counted ten times or more. V is TRBV28 and J is TRBJ2-3; 8 bases fit TRBD2. CDR3 length equals 17 residues. The ends lost 2 bases at V and 4 bases at J; junction bases unmatched: 11. The V gene's germline CDR1 is MDHEN and CDR2 SYDVKM. The CDR3 DNA reads as TGTGCCAGCAGTTTAGGTAGCAGCGGGAGTTGGCCAGATACGCAGTATTTT. Its protein is CASSLGSSGSWPDTQYF. Full variable domain (rest looked up from reference TRBV28 and TRBJ2-3): DVKVTQSSRYLVKRTGEKVFLECVQDMDHENMFWYRQDPGLGLRLIYFSYDVKMKEKGDIPEGYSVSREKKERFSLILESASTNQTSMYLCASSLGSSGSWPDTQYFGPGTRLTVL.

There are a few counts of this clonotype. V usage is TRBV27 and J usage is TRBJ2-1, with 11 bases matching TRBD1. The V gene end was trimmed by 5 bases and the J gene end by 8 bases; junction bases not matched to a gene: 8. Germline CDR1 is MNHEY and CDR2 is SMNVEV (reference sequence). This CDR3 has 15 amino acids. CDR3 in amino acids: CASSNRDRGSDEQFF. Written as DNA, the CDR3 is TGTGCCAGCAGTAACCGGGACAGGGGGTCGGATGAGCAGTTCTTC.

The chain employs TRBV7-9 and TRBJ2-7, with no clear D. This CDR3 has 14 amino acids. Looked up from germline, CDR1 is SEHNR and CDR2 is FQNEAQ (reference sequence). The V and J ends lost 0 bases and 3 bases respectively, with 9 bases between them. This CDR3 is CASSLAAPGYEQYF. Here the CDR3 DNA reads TGTGCCAGCAGCTTAGCGGCCCCTGGCTACGAGCAGTACTTC.

This clonotype was seen ten or more times. The rearrangement uses TRBV28 and TRBJ2-1; TRBD1 aligns across 9 bases. The germline V gene encodes CDR1 MDHEN and CDR2 SYDVKM. This CDR3 is built from 15 residues. Germline trimming cut 8 bases from V and 10 bases from J; bases unmatched to any gene: 15. The CDR3, as DNA: TGTGCCAGCGGATTAAAACAGGGGGCGAAGGTGGAGCAGTTCTTC. Protein sequence: CASGLKQGAKVEQFF.

The sample holds a few counts of this clonotype. The V and J genes are TRBV27 and TRBJ2-1, with TRBD2 as a possible D gene (6 bases). CDR3 size: 15 residues. Trimming cost V 10 bases and J 1 base, with 17 bases left between them. Germline V lookup: CDR1 MNHEY, CDR2 SMNVEV (reference sequence). Here the CDR3 reads CATRLERTSYNEQFF. CDR3 nucleotides: TGTGCCACACGACTAGAGCGGACTTCCTACAATGAGCAGTTCTTC.

In its sample, this clonotype was seen many times. The CDR3 DNA is TGTGCCAGCAGTCCAAGGGCAGGTTATAATTCACCCCTCCACTTT. Translated: CASSPRAGYNSPLHF. The chain joins TRBV27 to TRBJ1-6, with D unclear. The V gene lost 5 bases and the J gene lost 4 bases, with 12 bases spanning the gap. The CDR3 has 15 residues. Germline CDR1 MNHEY, CDR2 SMNVEV (reference sequence).

This clonotype was seen repeatedly, ten times or more. This CDR3 reads CASSQGLAGVEQFF. In nucleotides, the CDR3 is TGTGCCAGCAGCCAAGGACTAGCGGGAGTGGAGCAGTTCTTC. The V call is TRBV14, the J call TRBJ2-1; 12 nucleotides line up with TRBD2. The germline V gene encodes CDR1 SGHDN and CDR2 FVKESK. The J segment lost 10 bases and the V segment lost 1 base, leaving 2 bases of the junction unmatched. This CDR3 contains 14 residues.

In its sample, this clonotype was seen once. J is TRBJ2-3 and V is TRBV7-3; D gene ambiguous. The ends were cut back, 4 bases at V and 6 bases at J, with 11 bases in the middle. Germline V gene sequence: CDR1 SGHTA, CDR2 FQGTGA. CDR3 size: 13 residues. The CDR3 reads CASSSGLEDTQYF. The CDR3 DNA follows: TGTGCCAGCAGCTCCGGTCTAGAGGATACGCAGTATTTT. Filled out from reference TRBV7-3 and TRBJ2-3, the complete variable domain reads GAGVSQTPSNKVTEKGKYVELRCDPISGHTALYWYRQSLGQGPEFLIYFQGTGAADDSGLPNDRFFAVRPEGSVSTLKIQRTERGDSAVYLCASSSGLEDTQYFGPGTRLTVL.

This clonotype turned up a few times. The V call is TRBV20-1, the J call TRBJ1-2; the D is unclear. Between the trimmed V and J ends, which lost 4 bases and 5 bases, there was a span of 8 bases. The CDR3 totals 11 residues. Germline V gene data show CDR1 as DFQATT and CDR2 as SNEGSKA (reference sequence). The CDR3 DNA follows: TGCAGTGCTAATAAAGGTTATGGCTACACCTTC. Encoded protein: CSANKGYGYTF.

This chain joins TRBV5-1 and TRBJ2-3; 12 bases agree with TRBD2. Germline assignment: CDR1 SGHRS and CDR2 YFSETQ. This CDR3 has 17 residues. Germline trimming cut 4 bases from V and 2 bases from J; bases unmatched to any gene: 8. CDR3: CASSPGGLAGTTDTQYF. CDR3 coding DNA: TGCGCCAGCAGCCCCGGGGGACTAGCGGGTACCACAGATACGCAGTATTTT.

This chain links TRBV9 with TRBJ2-3; D is uncertain. This CDR3 has 17 residues. Trimming removed 4 bases at V and 3 bases at J, with 21 bases between. Germline CDR1 and CDR2: SGDLS and YYNGEE. In nucleotides, the CDR3 is TGTGCCAGCAGCAGAACAGACTTAAGGTGGGCTACAGATACGCAGTATTTT. It encodes CASSRTDLRWATDTQYF.

The sample holds many counts of this clonotype. The chain employs TRBV7-2 and TRBJ2-5; 9 bases align to TRBD2. The germline V gene has CDR1 SGHTA and CDR2 FQGNSA. The V and J ends lost 1 base and 2 bases, in that order; junction bases with no gene match: 2. The CDR3 consists of 15 residues. DNA of the CDR3: TGTGCCAGCAGCTTAGGTAGCGGGGGACAAGAGACCCAGTACTTC. As protein: CASSLGSGGQETQYF.

The chain is built from TRBV20-1 and TRBJ2-2; 8 positions agree with TRBD2. Trimming removed 0 bases from V and 5 bases from J; junction bases left unmatched: 8. The CDR3 runs to 16 residues. Germline V CDR1 and CDR2: DFQATT, SNEGSKA (reference sequence). CDR3 in amino acids: CSARERGAGETGELFF. For the CDR3, the DNA is TGCAGTGCTAGAGAGCGGGGAGCGGGAGAGACCGGGGAGCTGTTTTTT.

This clonotype was recorded many times. This chain connects TRBV7-8 to TRBJ1-1, with D hard to call. CDR1 is SGHVS, CDR2 FQNEAQ, per germline. This CDR3 is 14 amino acids long. V lost 5 bases and J lost 1, with 11 bases in between. The CDR3 DNA is TGTGCCAGCAGCAAACCATTCAAGAACACTGAAGCTTTCTTT. This encodes CASSKPFKNTEAFF.

This clonotype was detected only a few times. The chain has TRBV5-8 and TRBJ2-3, with D tentatively TRBD2 (6 bases). Trimming cost V 2 bases and J 0 bases, with 7 bases left between them. The CDR3 length is 14 residues. Germline CDR1 SGHTS, CDR2 YDEGEE. The CDR3, as DNA: TGTGCCAGCAGCTTCGGGACTAGCACAGATACGCAGTATTTT. Encoded protein: CASSFGTSTDTQYF.

The chain carries TRBV27 and TRBJ2-7, with 9 bases lining up with TRBD2. J was trimmed by 7 bases and V by 6 bases; bases with no gene match: 7. Germline loops: CDR1 MNHEY, CDR2 SMNVEV (reference sequence). This CDR3 has 13 residues. CDR3 DNA: TGTGCCAGCAGCATAGCGGGAGTTCGGGAGCAGTACTTC. This codes for CASSIAGVREQYF.

This clonotype showed up just a few times. The gene calls are TRBV28 and TRBJ1-3; D is undetermined. The germline V gene has CDR1 MDHEN and CDR2 SYDVKM. The CDR3 loop spans 16 amino acids. V was pared by 5 bases and J by 0 bases, with 14 bases between. CDR3 sequence reads: CASSSLALSSGNTIYF. Written as DNA, the CDR3 is TGTGCCAGCAGTAGTCTGGCGCTTAGCTCTGGAAACACCATATATTTT. Full variable domain (missing parts from reference TRBV28 and TRBJ1-3): DVKVTQSSRYLVKRTGEKVFLECVQDMDHENMFWYRQDPGLGLRLIYFSYDVKMKEKGDIPEGYSVSREKKERFSLILESASTNQTSMYLCASSSLALSSGNTIYFGEGSWLTVV.

This clonotype was picked up a small number of times. The genes are TRBV4-1 and TRBJ2-7; D gene uncertain. The V and J ends lost 0 bases and 8 bases respectively, with 5 bases between them. Germline V gene data show CDR1 as MGHRA and CDR2 as YSYEKL. CDR3 length: 11 amino acids. CDR3 sequence (DNA): TGCGCCAGCAGCCAAGACAGGAAGCAGTACTTC. Amino acid sequence: CASSQDRKQYF.